This T cell receptor (beta chain) was retrieved from a study of blood T cells in healthy people across ages. Study-wide results and limits: Higher diversity, along with more naive CD4+ cells, distinguished long-lived donors from aged donors.

Together with a sample-barcoded 5' primer, a J-beta primer mix was included in a second PCR lasting about 7 to 12 cycles. TCRdb itself ran the 5' RACE reads through MiXCR, one entry per CDR3 protein. The table records around 940,000 distinct CDR3 sequences, around 54% of them present only once. As regards this clonotype: Its target is not known.

This receptor was identified in a woman aged 55-69 years in good health. The sequenced sample was blood.

Here the CDR3 reads CASSEAVRTGRQYF. The CDR3 coding sequence is TGTGCCAGCAGTGAAGCGGTCCGCACAGGCCGCCAGTACTTC. This rearrangement joins TRBV6-1 to TRBJ2-5; possible D gene TRBD1, 5 bases. The V gene's germline CDR1 is MNHNS and CDR2 SASEGT. V lost 0 bases to trimming and J lost 10 bases, with 15 bases between them. This CDR3 has 14 residues.